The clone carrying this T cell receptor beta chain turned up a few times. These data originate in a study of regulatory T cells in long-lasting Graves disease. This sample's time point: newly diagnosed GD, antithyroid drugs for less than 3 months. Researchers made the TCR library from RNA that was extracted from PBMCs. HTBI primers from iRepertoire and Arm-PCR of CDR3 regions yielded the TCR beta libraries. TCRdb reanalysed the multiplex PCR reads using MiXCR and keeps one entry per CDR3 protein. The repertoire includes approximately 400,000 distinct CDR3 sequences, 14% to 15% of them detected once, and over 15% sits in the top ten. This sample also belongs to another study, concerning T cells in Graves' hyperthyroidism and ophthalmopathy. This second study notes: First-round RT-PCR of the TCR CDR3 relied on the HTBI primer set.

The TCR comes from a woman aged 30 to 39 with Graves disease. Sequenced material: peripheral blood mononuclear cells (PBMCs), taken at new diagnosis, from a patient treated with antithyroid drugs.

The CDR3 here is CASSLGTGSGEQYF. The CDR3 coding sequence is TGTGCCAGCAGCTTAGGGACAGGGAGCGGCGAGCAGTACTTC. The J gene is TRBJ2-7, the V gene TRBV11-1; TRBD1 matches at 8 bases. Per germline, CDR1 SGHAT and CDR2 FQDESV (reference sequence). The trim removed 1 base at V and 6 bases at J, leaving 5 bases unmatched. The CDR3 is 14 amino acids.